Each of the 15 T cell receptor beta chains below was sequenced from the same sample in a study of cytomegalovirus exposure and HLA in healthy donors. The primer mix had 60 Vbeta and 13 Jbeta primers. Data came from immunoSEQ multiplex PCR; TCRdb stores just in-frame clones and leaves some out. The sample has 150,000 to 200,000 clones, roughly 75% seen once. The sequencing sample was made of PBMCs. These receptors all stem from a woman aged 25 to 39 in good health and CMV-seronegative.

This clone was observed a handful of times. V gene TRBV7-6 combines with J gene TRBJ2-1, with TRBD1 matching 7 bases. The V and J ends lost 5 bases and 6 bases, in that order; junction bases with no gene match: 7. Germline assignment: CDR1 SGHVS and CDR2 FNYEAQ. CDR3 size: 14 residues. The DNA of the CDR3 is TGTGCCAGCAGCCCACCGGGACAGTTCAATGAGCAGTTCTTC. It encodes CASSPPGQFNEQFF.

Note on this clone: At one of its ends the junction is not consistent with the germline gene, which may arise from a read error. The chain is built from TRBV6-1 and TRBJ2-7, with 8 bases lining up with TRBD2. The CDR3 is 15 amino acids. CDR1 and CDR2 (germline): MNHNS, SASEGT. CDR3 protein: CASSKAGDMTSEQYF. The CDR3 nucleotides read TGTGCCAGCAGTAAAGCGGGAGACATGACTTCCGAGCAGTACTTC.

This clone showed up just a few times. The CDR3 sequence is CASSLAGGGFSEQYF. The CDR3 coding sequence is TGTGCCAGCAGTTTAGCGGGGGGAGGGTTTAGCGAGCAGTACTTC. The chain has TRBV27 and TRBJ2-7; 8 bases agree with TRBD2. This CDR3 contains 15 residues. After removal of 2 bases from V and 6 bases from J, the junction contained 9 bases not matched to a gene. Germline V CDR1 and CDR2: MNHEY, SMNVEV (reference sequence).

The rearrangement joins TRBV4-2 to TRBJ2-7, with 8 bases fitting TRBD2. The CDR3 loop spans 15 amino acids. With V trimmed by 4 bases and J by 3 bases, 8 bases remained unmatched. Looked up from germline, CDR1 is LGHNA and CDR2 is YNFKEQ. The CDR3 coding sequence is TGTGCCAGCAGCCGGGAACCTAGCGGGTTCTACGAGCAGTACTTC. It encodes CASSREPSGFYEQYF.

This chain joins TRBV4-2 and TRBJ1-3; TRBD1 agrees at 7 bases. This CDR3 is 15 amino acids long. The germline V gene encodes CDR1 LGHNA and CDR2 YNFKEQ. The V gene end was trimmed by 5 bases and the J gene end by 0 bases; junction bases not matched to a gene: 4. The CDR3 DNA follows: TGTGCCAGCAGCTTCGACAGGGACTCTGGAAACACCATATATTTT. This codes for CASSFDRDSGNTIYF.

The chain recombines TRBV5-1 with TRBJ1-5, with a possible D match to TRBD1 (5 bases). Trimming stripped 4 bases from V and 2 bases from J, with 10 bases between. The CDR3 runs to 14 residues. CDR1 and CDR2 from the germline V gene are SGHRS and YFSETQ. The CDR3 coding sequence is TGCGCCAGCAGCGCGCAGGGTGGCAATCAGCCCCAGCATTTT. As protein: CASSAQGGNQPQHF.

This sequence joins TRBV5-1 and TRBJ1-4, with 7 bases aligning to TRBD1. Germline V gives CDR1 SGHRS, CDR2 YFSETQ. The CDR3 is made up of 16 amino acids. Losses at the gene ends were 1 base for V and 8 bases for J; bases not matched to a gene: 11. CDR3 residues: CASSLNRGLVREKLFF. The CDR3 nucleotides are TGCGCCAGCAGCTTGAACAGGGGATTGGTTAGGGAAAAACTGTTTTTT.

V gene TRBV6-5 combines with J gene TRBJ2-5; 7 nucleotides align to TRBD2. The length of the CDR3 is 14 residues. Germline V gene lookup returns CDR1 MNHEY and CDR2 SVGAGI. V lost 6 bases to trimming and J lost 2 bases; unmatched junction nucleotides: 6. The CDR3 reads CASSSQAGQETQYF. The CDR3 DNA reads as TGTGCCAGCAGCTCCCAAGCGGGACAAGAGACCCAGTACTTC.

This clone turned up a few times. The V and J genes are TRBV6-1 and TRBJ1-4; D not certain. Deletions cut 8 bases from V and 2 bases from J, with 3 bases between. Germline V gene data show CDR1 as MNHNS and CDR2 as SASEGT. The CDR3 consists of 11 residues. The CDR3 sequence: CASRTNEKLFF. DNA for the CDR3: TGTGCCAGCCGTACTAATGAAAAACTGTTTTTT.

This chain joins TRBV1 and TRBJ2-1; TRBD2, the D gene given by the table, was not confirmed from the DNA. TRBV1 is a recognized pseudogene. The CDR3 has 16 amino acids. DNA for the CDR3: TGCACCAGCAGCCATGGTAGTAGAAACTCCTACAATGAGCAGTTCTTC. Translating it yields CTSSHGSRNSYNEQFF.

In DNA, the CDR3 is TGTGCCAGCACTTATGGAGACAGACATTCACCCCTCCACTTT. It specifies CASTYGDRHSPLHF. The gene calls are TRBV6-5 and TRBJ1-6; possible D gene TRBD1, 5 bases. Germline V gene lookup returns CDR1 MNHEY and CDR2 SVGAGI. The CDR3 consists of 14 residues. Trimming took 7 bases from V and 8 from J, leaving 15 bases between them.

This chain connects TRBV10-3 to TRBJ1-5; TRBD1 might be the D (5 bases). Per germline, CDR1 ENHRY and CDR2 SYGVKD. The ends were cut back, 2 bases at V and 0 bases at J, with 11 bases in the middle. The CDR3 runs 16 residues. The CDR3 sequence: CAISERQGNSNQPQHF. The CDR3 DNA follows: TGTGCCATCAGTGAGCGTCAGGGAAATAGCAATCAGCCCCAGCATTTT.

The CDR3 loop is CAWSPDRVQPQHF. The CDR3 DNA follows: TGTGCCTGGAGTCCGGACAGGGTACAGCCCCAGCATTTT. The rearrangement joins TRBV30 to TRBJ1-5, with 8 bases fitting TRBD1. The CDR3 contains 13 residues. Looked up from germline, CDR1 is GTSNPN and CDR2 is SVGIG (reference sequence). The ends lost 2 bases at V and 7 bases at J; junction bases unmatched: 4.

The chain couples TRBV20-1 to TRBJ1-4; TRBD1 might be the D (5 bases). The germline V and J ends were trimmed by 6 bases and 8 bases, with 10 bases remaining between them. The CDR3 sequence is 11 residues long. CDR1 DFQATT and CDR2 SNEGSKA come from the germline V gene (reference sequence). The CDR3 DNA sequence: TGCAGTGCCAGGGAGGGGGAAAAACTGTTTTTT. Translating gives CSAREGEKLFF.

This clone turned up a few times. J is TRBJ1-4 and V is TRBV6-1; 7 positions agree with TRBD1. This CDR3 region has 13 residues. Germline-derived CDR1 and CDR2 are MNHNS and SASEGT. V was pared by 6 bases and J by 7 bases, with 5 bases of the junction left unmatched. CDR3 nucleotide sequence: TGTGCCAGCAGGGTGACAGGGATTGAAAAACTGTTTTTT. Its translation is CASRVTGIEKLFF.